Shown below are 17 T cell receptor beta chains from a single sample sequenced in a study of T-cell reconstitution after alpha-beta-depleted transplantation in children. The authors prepared the TCRbeta library with unique molecular identifiers. TCRdb analysed the PCR reads with MiXCR anew, one entry per CDR3 protein. The repertoire includes roughly 400,000 distinct CDR3 sequences, around two fifths of them detected once, and about 30% sits in the top ten. The sample in question was PBMCs, obtained before TCRalphabeta/CD19-depleted stem cell transplant. The receptors come from a girl aged 2 to 10 with aplastic anemia, due to receive a stem cell transplant.

This chain links TRBV7-2 with TRBJ1-5; 12 nucleotides line up with TRBD1. The CDR3 has 16 residues. The trim removed 4 bases at V and 6 bases at J, leaving 7 bases unmatched. The germline V gene has CDR1 SGHTA and CDR2 FQGNSA. The CDR3 region is CASSSIGTGGSQPQHF. Written as DNA, the CDR3 is TGTGCCAGCAGCTCTATCGGGACAGGGGGCAGTCAGCCCCAGCATTTT.

Ten or more counts support this clonotype. CDR3 bases: TGCAGCGTTGATTCCCCGGGACTAGCGGGATACGAGCAGTACTTC. Translated: CSVDSPGLAGYEQYF. The chain uses TRBV29-1 and TRBJ2-7; 13 positions match TRBD2. CDR3 length equals 15 residues. Germline-derived CDR1 and CDR2 are SQVTM and ANQGSEA. V was pared by 3 bases and J by 4 bases, with 6 bases of the junction left unmatched.

This clonotype turned up a few times. The chain is built from TRBV30 and TRBJ2-1; D remains unclear. Trimming stripped 0 bases from V and 8 bases from J, with 8 bases between. Germline V CDR1 and CDR2: GTSNPN, SVGIG (reference sequence). The CDR3 sequence is 12 residues long. CDR3 nucleotides: TGTGCCTGGAGTGTACGAAAGGATGAGCAGTTCTTC. Residues: CAWSVRKDEQFF. Drawing the rest from reference TRBV30 and TRBJ2-1, the complete variable domain is SQTIHQWPATLVQPVGSPLSLECTVEGTSNPNLYWYRQAAGRGLQLLFYSVGIGQISSEVPQNLSASRPQDRQFILSSKKLLLSDSGFYLCAWSVRKDEQFFGPGTRLTVL.

This clonotype was recorded many times. The genes are TRBV11-2 and TRBJ2-7; 8 bases are shared with TRBD2. The CDR3 loop spans 15 amino acids. Trimming at V came to 1 base and at J to 3 bases, leaving 5 bases not matched to a gene. Germline V lookup: CDR1 SGHAT, CDR2 FQNNGV. The CDR3 region has the DNA TGTGCCAGCAGCTTAGGAGCCGGGACTAGCTACGAGCAGTACTTC. Encoded protein: CASSLGAGTSYEQYF.

The chain has TRBV5-1 and TRBJ2-7; TRBD1 aligns across 8 bases. The CDR3 is 15 amino acids. V lost 4 bases and J lost 5; bases outside the gene matches: 11. The germline CDR1 and CDR2 sequences are SGHRS and YFSETQ. CDR3: CASSTRRDRIHEQYF. DNA for the CDR3: TGCGCCAGCAGCACGCGAAGGGACAGGATCCACGAGCAGTACTTC.

The chain has TRBV27 and TRBJ2-6; no firm D call. V was clipped by 3 bases and J by 1 base, with 7 bases between them. From germline, CDR1 is MNHEY and CDR2 SMNVEV (reference sequence). This CDR3 contains 15 residues. DNA for the CDR3: TGTGCCAGCAGTTTGATTGTATCTGGGGCCAACGTCCTGACTTTC. As protein: CASSLIVSGANVLTF.

The table lists this clonotype with a few counts. The chain has TRBV3-1 and TRBJ2-3; TRBD2 agrees at 7 bases. Trimming removed 2 bases from V and 2 bases from J; junction bases left unmatched: 7. CDR1 and CDR2 (germline): LGHDT, YNNKEL (reference sequence). The CDR3 is made up of 16 amino acids. CDR3 coding DNA: TGTGCCAGCAGCCAACGTGCTAGCGGAAACACAGATACGCAGTATTTT. Translated, it gives CASSQRASGNTDTQYF.

This clonotype came up once. V gene TRBV5-1 combines with J gene TRBJ2-7; 7 nucleotides agree with TRBD1. The CDR3 is 14 amino acids. The germline V gene encodes CDR1 SGHRS and CDR2 YFSETQ. V shed 2 bases, J shed 3 bases, and the junction held 5 bases outside the gene matches. The CDR3 sequence is CASSLGRGLYEQYF. CDR3 sequence (DNA): TGCGCCAGCAGCTTAGGTAGGGGGCTCTACGAGCAGTACTTC.

This clonotype came up a few times. The V call is TRBV11-2, the J call TRBJ2-3, with D perhaps matching TRBD1 or TRBD2 (6 bases each). The CDR3 covers 18 residues. The germline V and J ends were trimmed by 5 bases and 1 base, with 22 bases remaining between them. Germline-derived CDR1 and CDR2 are SGHAT and FQNNGV. The CDR3 loop is CASSLILIGGGRTDTQYF. The CDR3 nucleotides are TGTGCCAGCAGCCTTATTTTAATAGGGGGAGGCCGCACAGATACGCAGTATTTT.

This clonotype was seen a single time. As DNA, the CDR3 is TGTGCCAGCAGCCAGAGACCAGACACTGAAGCTTTCTTT. As protein: CASSQRPDTEAFF. The V and J genes are TRBV7-6 and TRBJ1-1; D gene unclear. This CDR3 region has 13 residues. V gave up 5 bases and J gave up 3 bases, with 10 bases separating them. Germline values: CDR1 SGHVS, CDR2 FNYEAQ.

This clonotype was picked up a small number of times. The chain employs TRBV7-9 and TRBJ2-1; perhaps TRBD1 as D (6 bases). The CDR3 has 15 amino acids. V lost 2 bases to trimming and J lost 2 bases, with 10 bases between them. The germline V gene has CDR1 SEHNR and CDR2 FQNEAQ (reference sequence). The CDR3 spells CASSLQGTPYNEQFF. In nucleotides, the CDR3 is TGTGCCAGCAGCTTACAGGGGACCCCCTACAATGAGCAGTTCTTC.

The V and J genes are TRBV7-2 and TRBJ2-2, with D perhaps given as TRBD1 or TRBD2 (5 bases each). The CDR3 contains 16 residues. Trimming cost V 7 bases and J 4 bases, with 19 bases left between them. The germline CDR1 and CDR2 sequences are SGHTA and FQGNSA. This chain's CDR3 is CASTDQGEIRTGELFF. In DNA, the CDR3 is TGTGCCAGCACTGATCAAGGGGAGATACGCACCGGGGAGCTGTTTTTT.

The rearrangement joins TRBV7-3 to TRBJ2-2; 10 bases match TRBD2. V dropped 2 bases and J dropped 9; count of bases not matched to a gene: 3. CDR1 and CDR2 (germline): SGHTA, FQGTGA. This CDR3 is 14 amino acids long. CDR3 residues: CASSLLAGDRELFF. As DNA, the CDR3 is TGTGCCAGCAGCTTACTAGCGGGGGACCGGGAGCTGTTTTTT.

Regarding this clonotype: Mismatch with germline at one junction end may stem from a read error. The V call is TRBV5-1, the J call TRBJ2-1, with TRBD2 matching 8 bases. Germline values: CDR1 SGHRS, CDR2 YFSETQ. The CDR3 is 13 amino acids. The CDR3 nucleotides are TGCGCCAGTAGACCTATTTTGGCGCGGGAGGCGAGCTTC. Encoded protein: CASRPILAREASF.

This clonotype turned up a few times. The gene calls are TRBV9 and TRBJ1-1; TRBD1 matches at 7 bases. Germline V gene lookup returns CDR1 SGDLS and CDR2 YYNGEE. With 3 bases clipped from V and 4 bases from J, the junction kept 9 bases outside the gene matches. This CDR3 comprises 15 residues. In DNA form, the CDR3 reads TGTGCCAGCAGCGGCATCACAGGGGAAGGCACTGAAGCTTTCTTT. Protein sequence: CASSGITGEGTEAFF.

This chain connects TRBV28 to TRBJ2-7; possibly TRBD1 for D (6 bases). Germline CDR1 reads MDHEN; CDR2 reads SYDVKM. V dropped 2 bases and J dropped 7 bases, with 12 bases sitting between them. The CDR3 runs to 13 residues. The CDR3 bases are TGTGCCAGCAGTTTAATGGGGGCGAGGGAGCAGTACTTC. Encoded protein: CASSLMGAREQYF.

This clonotype was found a few times. The V call is TRBV6-1, the J call TRBJ2-7; D not resolved. Trimming left V 5 bases short and J 1 base short, with 12 bases between. Germline CDR1 is MNHNS and CDR2 is SASEGT. The CDR3 has 14 amino acids. The CDR3 DNA reads as TGTGCCAGCAGTCCGGACCATATATCCTACGAGCAGTACTTC. Translating it yields CASSPDHISYEQYF.